The rows below give T cell receptor beta chains drawn from one sample of a study of radiation and T cells in renal cell carcinoma. Measured with immunoSEQ multiplex PCR; TCRdb has only the in-frame clones, and not every one. Of fewer than 200,000 clones listed, roughly 90% are singletons. The sequencing used blood, collected from a patient whose treatment included radiotherapy and nephrectomy. The origin of the receptors is a woman aged 45-60 years with renal cell carcinoma. Each CDR3 is given without its conserved first and last residue. Fields, in order: CDR3 protein, J gene, V gene, clone size. Where a row states a size, it is once, few, many or the class of an expanded clone; other rows omit it.

AISESPPGQTSLSNQPQH | TRBJ1-5 | TRBV10-3 | once
ASSLAGGYYNEQF | TRBJ2-1 | TRBV7-3 | .
ASSFYTTSGGKLGTQY | TRBJ2-5 | TRBV5-5 | .
ASSDRRGVDNSPLH | TRBJ1-6 | TRBV6-6 | .
ASKQGAGANVLT | TRBJ2-6 | TRBV19 | .
ASSIVGTGNRQPQH | TRBJ1-5 | TRBV19 | .
ASSEATGRGLETQY | TRBJ2-5 | TRBV6-1 | .
ASTPGGGLNTEAF | TRBJ1-1 | TRBV6-5 | .
ASSVGPGSNTGELF | TRBJ2-2 | TRBV9 | .
ASSEGRVSGNTIY | TRBJ1-3 | TRBV6-1 | .
ASSRQETYGYT | TRBJ1-2 | TRBV19 | .
ASSGDRGILTEAF | TRBJ1-1 | TRBV11-2 | .
AISEPPGLAGAF | TRBJ1-1 | TRBV10-3 | .
ASSQSWKEQVSGANVLT | TRBJ2-6 | TRBV23-1 | .
ASSAGLFYNEQF | TRBJ2-1 | TRBV6-1 | once
ASSLAGGPSGANVLT | TRBJ2-6 | TRBV7-2 | .
ASSSIRTGSRLQTGELF | TRBJ2-2 | TRBV7-9 | .
ASSLAGVYNEQF | TRBJ2-1 | TRBV5-1 | .
ASSIVVGLAGTGELF | TRBJ2-2 | TRBV19 | .
ASSSGEGGRLSYT | TRBJ1-2 | TRBV18 | .
ASSQAPQTGLGQPQH | TRBJ1-5 | TRBV4-1 | .
ASLGGGEFEQY | TRBJ2-7 | TRBV6-5 | .
ASSHDPKFGYT | TRBJ1-2 | TRBV7-8 | few
ASSGQPNTEAF | TRBJ1-1 | TRBV19 | .
ASSQGTYQSPLH | TRBJ1-6 | TRBV4-1 | once
ASSLYPPGRGSYNEQF | TRBJ2-1 | TRBV7-3 | .
ASSSGTGVGETQY | TRBJ2-5 | TRBV5-5 | .
ASSPPGGIDGYT | TRBJ1-2 | TRBV6-6 | once
ASQDRRNEKLF | TRBJ1-4 | TRBV19 | .
ASSMAAGVGSPLH | TRBJ1-6 | TRBV19 | .
ASSLLSLGEKLF | TRBJ1-4 | TRBV7-9 | .
ASMLGTNTEAF | TRBJ1-1 | TRBV5-1 | .
ASSEGGRQETQY | TRBJ2-5 | TRBV7-8 | .
ASSALQGTYGYT | TRBJ1-2 | TRBV19 | .
ASATGGGEKLF | TRBJ1-4 | TRBV18 | once
ATSTGTGGAGEQY | TRBJ2-7 | TRBV15 | .
ASSHGTANTYEQY | TRBJ2-7 | TRBV5-4 | .
ASSLLDKGDGYT | TRBJ1-2 | TRBV5-1 | .
ASSQDRTSGDYEQY | TRBJ2-7 | TRBV4-2 | .
SVGVQPNEKLF | TRBJ1-4 | TRBV29-1 | .
ASSPPTGYPEAF | TRBJ1-1 | TRBV5-4 | .
ASSRGLWAEAF | TRBJ1-1 | TRBV4-1 | .
ASSRGEVDSPNQPQH | TRBJ1-5 | TRBV4-2 | .
ASSELPTGLSGNTIY | TRBJ1-3 | TRBV6-1 | .
ASSRQGAHTDTQY | TRBJ2-3 | TRBV5-8 | .
ASSLQMNSNQPQH | TRBJ1-5 | TRBV5-5 | .
ASSPREGRGETQY | TRBJ2-5 | TRBV9 | .
ASSASINEQF | TRBJ2-1 | TRBV11-2 | .
ASRPGQGAGEAF | TRBJ1-1 | TRBV19 | .
ASSQSSMWDTEAF | TRBJ1-1 | TRBV4-3 | .
ASSLDSPSTDTQY | TRBJ2-3 | TRBV5-1 | .
ASSLRQANNEQF | TRBJ2-1 | TRBV5-1 | .
ASSTGTGVHEQY | TRBJ2-7 | TRBV18 | .
ASRVDGNQPQH | TRBJ1-5 | TRBV6-5 | .
ASSVSRFGYT | TRBJ1-2 | TRBV7-9 | .
ASSALPGTGAYEQY | TRBJ2-7 | TRBV25-1 | .
ASSLGLAVSYEQY | TRBJ2-7 | TRBV7-2 | .